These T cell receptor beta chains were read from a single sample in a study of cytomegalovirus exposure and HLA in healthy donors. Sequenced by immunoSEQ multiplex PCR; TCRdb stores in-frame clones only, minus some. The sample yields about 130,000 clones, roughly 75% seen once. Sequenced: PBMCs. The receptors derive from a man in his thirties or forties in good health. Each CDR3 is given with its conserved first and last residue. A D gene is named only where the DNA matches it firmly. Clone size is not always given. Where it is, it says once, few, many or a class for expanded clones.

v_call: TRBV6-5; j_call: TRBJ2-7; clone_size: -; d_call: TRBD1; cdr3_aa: CASSYSTGGFYEQYF; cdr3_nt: TGTGCCAGCAGTTACTCGACAGGGGGCTTCTACGAGCAGTACTTC
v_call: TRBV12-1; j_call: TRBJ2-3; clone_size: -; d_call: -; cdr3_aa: CASMVGAGDKDTQYF; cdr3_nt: TGTGCCAGCATGGTAGGAGCGGGAGATAAAGATACGCAGTATTTT
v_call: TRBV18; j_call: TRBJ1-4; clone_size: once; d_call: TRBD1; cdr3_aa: CASSPQRGPGEKLFF; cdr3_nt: TGTGCCAGCTCACCACAAAGGGGGCCGGGTGAAAAACTGTTTTTT
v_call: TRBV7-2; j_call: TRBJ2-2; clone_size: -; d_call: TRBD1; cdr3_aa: CASSSDRGTNTGELFF; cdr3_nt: TGTGCCAGCAGCTCCGACAGGGGGACGAACACCGGGGAGCTGTTTTTT
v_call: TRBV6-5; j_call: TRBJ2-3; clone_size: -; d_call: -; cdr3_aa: CASSGGASPTDTQYF; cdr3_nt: TGTGCCAGCAGTGGTGGGGCCTCTCCGACAGATACGCAGTATTTT
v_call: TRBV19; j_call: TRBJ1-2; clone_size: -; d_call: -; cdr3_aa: CASSPQGLNYGYTF; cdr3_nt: TGTGCCAGTAGTCCCCAGGGTTTAAACTATGGCTACACCTTC
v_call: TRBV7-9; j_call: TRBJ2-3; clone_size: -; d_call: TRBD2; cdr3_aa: CSSSRGSSGSKDTQYF; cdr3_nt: TGTTCCAGCAGCCGGGGATCAAGCGGGAGTAAGGATACGCAGTATTTT
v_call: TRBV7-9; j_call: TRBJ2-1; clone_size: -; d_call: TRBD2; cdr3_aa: CSTPKGTNNEQFF; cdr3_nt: TGTTCCACCCCTAAAGGGACTAACAATGAGCAGTTCTTC
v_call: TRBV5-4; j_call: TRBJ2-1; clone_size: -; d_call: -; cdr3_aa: CASSERGPGDNEQFF; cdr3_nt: TGTGCCAGCAGCGAAAGAGGGCCCGGGGACAATGAGCAGTTCTTC
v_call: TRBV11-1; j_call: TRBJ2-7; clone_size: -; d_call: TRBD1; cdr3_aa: CASSLGTGGLHSYEQYF; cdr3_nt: TGTGCCAGCAGCTTAGGGACAGGGGGCCTCCACTCCTACGAGCAGTACTTC
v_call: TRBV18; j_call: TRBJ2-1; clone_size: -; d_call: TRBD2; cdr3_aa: CASSPTSGNNEQFF; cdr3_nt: TGTGCCAGCTCACCGACTAGCGGGAACAATGAGCAGTTCTTC
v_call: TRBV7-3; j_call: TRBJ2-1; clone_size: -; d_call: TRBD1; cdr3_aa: CASSRTGGSYNEQFF; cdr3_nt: TGTGCCAGCAGCCGGACAGGGGGGTCCTACAATGAGCAGTTCTTC
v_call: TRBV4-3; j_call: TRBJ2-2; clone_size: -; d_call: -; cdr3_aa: CASSQPTGELFF; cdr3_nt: TGCGCCAGCAGCCAACCTACCGGGGAGCTGTTTTTT
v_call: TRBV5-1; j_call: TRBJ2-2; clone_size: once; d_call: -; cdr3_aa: CASSLVVGSTGELFF; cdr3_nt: TGCGCCAGCAGCTTGGTGGTGGGGAGCACCGGGGAGCTGTTTTTT
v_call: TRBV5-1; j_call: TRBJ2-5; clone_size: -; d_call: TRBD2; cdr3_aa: CASRREGSSGETQYF; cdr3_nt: TGCGCCTCCCGGAGGGAGGGCTCCTCGGGGGAGACCCAGTACTTC
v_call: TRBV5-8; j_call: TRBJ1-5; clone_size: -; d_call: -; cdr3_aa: CASSLHQPQHF; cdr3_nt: TGTGCCAGCAGCCTACATCAGCCCCAGCATTTT
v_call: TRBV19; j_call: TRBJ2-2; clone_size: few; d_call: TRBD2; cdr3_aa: CASSIRSGSRDGELFF; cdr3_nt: TGTGCCAGTAGTATAAGGAGCGGGAGTAGGGACGGGGAGCTGTTTTTT
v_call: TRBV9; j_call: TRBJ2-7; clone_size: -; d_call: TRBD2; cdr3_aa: CASSPTGTSGAYEQYF; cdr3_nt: TGTGCCAGCAGCCCCACCGGGACTAGCGGGGCCTACGAGCAGTACTTC
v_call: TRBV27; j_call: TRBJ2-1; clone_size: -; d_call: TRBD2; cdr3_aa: CASSLTATSGSDEQFF; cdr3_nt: TGTGCCAGCAGCTTAACCGCGACTAGCGGGAGCGATGAGCAGTTCTTC
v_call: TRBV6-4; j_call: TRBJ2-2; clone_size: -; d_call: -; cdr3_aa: CASSDRGGNTGELFF; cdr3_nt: TGTGCCAGCAGTGACCGCGGCGGAAACACCGGGGAGCTGTTTTTT
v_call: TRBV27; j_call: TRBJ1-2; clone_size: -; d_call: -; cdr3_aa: CASSFRGKDGYTF; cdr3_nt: TGTGCCAGCAGTTTTCGAGGGAAGGATGGCTACACCTTC
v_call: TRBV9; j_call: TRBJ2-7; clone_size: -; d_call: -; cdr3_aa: CASSDGTLYEQYF; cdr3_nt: TGTGCCAGCAGCGACGGGACACTCTACGAGCAGTACTTC
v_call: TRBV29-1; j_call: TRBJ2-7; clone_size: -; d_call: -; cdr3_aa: CSVVTASSYEQYF; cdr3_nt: TGCAGCGTTGTGACGGCTAGCTCCTACGAGCAGTACTTC
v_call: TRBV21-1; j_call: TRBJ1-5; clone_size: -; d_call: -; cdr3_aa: CASRFRWQPQHF; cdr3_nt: TGTGCCAGCAGATTCAGGTGGCAGCCCCAGCATTTT
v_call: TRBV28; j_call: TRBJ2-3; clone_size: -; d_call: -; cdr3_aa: CASSLQDTQYF; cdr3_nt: TGTGCCAGCAGTTTACAGGATACGCAGTATTTT
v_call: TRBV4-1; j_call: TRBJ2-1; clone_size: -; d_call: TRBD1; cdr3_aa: CASSQPPGQGYNEQFF; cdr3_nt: TGCGCCAGCAGCCAACCCCCGGGACAGGGTTACAATGAGCAGTTCTTC
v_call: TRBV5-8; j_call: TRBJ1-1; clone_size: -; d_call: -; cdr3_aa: CASSFAGGTEAFF; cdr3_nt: TGTGCCAGCAGCTTCGCAGGTGGCACTGAAGCTTTCTTT
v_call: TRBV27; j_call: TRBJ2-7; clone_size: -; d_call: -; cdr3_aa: CASGLSSYEQYF; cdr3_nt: TGTGCCAGCGGACTTAGCTCCTACGAGCAGTACTTC
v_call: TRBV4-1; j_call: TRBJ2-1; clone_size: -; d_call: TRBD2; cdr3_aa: CASSQGGAGWVEQFF; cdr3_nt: TGCGCCAGCAGCCAAGGGGGAGCGGGATGGGTTGAGCAGTTCTTC
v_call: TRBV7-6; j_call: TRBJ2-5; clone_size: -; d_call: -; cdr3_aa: CASSLQETQYF; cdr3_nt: TGTGCCAGCAGCTTACAGGAGACCCAGTACTTC
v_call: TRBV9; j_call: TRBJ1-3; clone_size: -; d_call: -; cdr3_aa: CASSVDRVAGNTIYF; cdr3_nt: TGTGCCAGCAGCGTAGACAGGGTAGCGGGAAACACCATATATTTT
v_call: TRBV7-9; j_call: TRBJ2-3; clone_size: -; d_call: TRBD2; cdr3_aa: CSSSLRGLGDTQYF; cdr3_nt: TGTTCCAGCAGCTTAAGGGGACTAGGGGATACGCAGTATTTT
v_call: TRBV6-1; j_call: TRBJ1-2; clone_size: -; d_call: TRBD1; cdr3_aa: CASSEQGVGIPNYGYTF; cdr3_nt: TGTGCCAGCAGCGAACAGGGGGTGGGGATACCTAACTATGGCTACACCTTC
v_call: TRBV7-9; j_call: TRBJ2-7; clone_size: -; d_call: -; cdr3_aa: CASSLTYGRGAYEQYF; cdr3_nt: TGTGCCAGCAGCTTAACTTACGGGAGAGGGGCCTACGAGCAGTACTTC
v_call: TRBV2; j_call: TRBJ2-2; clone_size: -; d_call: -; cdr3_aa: CASLLRQATGELFF; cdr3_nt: TGTGCCAGCCTTTTAAGACAGGCCACCGGGGAGCTGTTTTTT
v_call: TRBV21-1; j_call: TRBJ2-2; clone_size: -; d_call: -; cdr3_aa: CASSKEGGTNTEELFF; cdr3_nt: TGTGCCAGCAGCAAAGAGGGCGGGACGAACACCGAGGAGCTGTTTTTT
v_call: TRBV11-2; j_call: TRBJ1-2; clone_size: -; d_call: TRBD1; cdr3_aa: CASRATGGRGYTF; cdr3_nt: TGTGCCAGCAGGGCGACAGGGGGCCGAGGCTACACCTTC
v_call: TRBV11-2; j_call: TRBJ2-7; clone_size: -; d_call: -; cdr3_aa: CASSSPWGSGLTYEQYF; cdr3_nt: TGTGCCAGCAGCTCCCCCTGGGGAAGCGGGCTGACCTACGAGCAGTACTTC
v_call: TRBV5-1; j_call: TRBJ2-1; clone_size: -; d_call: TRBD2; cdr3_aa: CASSLEGGAYNEQFF; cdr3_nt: TGCGCCAGCAGCTTGGAGGGAGGGGCCTACAATGAGCAGTTCTTC
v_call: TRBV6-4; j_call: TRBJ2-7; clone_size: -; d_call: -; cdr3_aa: CASSADPGRGSYEQYF; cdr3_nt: TGTGCCAGCAGTGCGGACCCTGGCAGGGGTTCCTACGAGCAGTACTTC
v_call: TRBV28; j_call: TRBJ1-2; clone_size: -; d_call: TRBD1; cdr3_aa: CASRRQGDSYGYTF; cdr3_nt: TGTGCCAGTAGGCGGCAGGGGGACAGCTATGGCTACACCTTC
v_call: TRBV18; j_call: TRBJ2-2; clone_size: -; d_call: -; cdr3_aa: CASSTQEGVYTGELFF; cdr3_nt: TGTGCCAGCTCAACACAAGAGGGAGTTTACACCGGGGAGCTGTTTTTT
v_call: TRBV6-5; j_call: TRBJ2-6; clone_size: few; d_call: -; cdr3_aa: CASSTYSSGANVLTF; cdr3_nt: TGTGCCAGCAGTACTTATTCCTCTGGGGCCAACGTCCTGACTTTC
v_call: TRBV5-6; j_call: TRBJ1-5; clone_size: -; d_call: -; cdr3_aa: CASSLQGEDQPQHF; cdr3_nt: TGTGCCAGCAGCTTGCAAGGGGAAGACCAGCCCCAGCATTTT
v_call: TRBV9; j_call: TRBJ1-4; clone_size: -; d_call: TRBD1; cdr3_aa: CASNPGGSDNEKLFF; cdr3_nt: TGTGCCAGCAACCCAGGGGGCTCCGATAATGAAAAACTGTTTTTT
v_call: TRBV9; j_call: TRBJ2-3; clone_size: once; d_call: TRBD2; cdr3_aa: CASSVGGFSGRAGDTQYF; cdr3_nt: TGTGCCAGCAGCGTAGGCGGTTTTAGCGGGAGGGCCGGAGATACGCAGTATTTT
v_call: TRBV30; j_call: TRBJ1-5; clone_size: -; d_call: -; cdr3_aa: CAWSLASSNQPQHF; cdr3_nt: TGTGCCTGGAGCCTAGCCTCTAGCAATCAGCCCCAGCATTTT
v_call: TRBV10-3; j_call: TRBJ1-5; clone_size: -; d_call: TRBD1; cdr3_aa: CAISERQTGSNQPQHF; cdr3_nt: TGTGCCATCAGTGAAAGACAGACAGGGAGCAATCAGCCCCAGCATTTT
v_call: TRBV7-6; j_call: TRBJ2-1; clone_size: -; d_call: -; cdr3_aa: CASSRRVQAYNEQFF; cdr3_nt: TGTGCCAGCAGCCGGAGGGTGCAGGCCTACAATGAGCAGTTCTTC
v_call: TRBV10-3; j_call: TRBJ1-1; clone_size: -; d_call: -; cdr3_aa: CAISGQVGTEAFF; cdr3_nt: TGTGCCATCAGTGGACAGGTGGGCACTGAAGCTTTCTTT
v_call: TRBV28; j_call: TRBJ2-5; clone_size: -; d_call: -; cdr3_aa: CAITAARTQYF; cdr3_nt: TGTGCCATTACAGCCGCCCGGACCCAGTACTTC
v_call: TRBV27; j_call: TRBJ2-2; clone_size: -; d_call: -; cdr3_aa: CASSLGRVTGELFF; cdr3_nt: TGTGCCAGCAGTTTAGGCAGGGTTACCGGGGAGCTGTTTTTT
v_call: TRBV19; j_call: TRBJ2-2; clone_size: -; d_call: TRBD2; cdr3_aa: CASSPWLAGAGELFF; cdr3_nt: TGTGCCAGTAGTCCCTGGCTAGCGGGAGCCGGGGAGCTGTTTTTT
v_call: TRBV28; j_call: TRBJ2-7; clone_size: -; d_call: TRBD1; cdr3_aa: CASSTLGQGYDEQYF; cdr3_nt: TGTGCCAGCAGCACCTTGGGACAGGGCTACGACGAGCAGTACTTC
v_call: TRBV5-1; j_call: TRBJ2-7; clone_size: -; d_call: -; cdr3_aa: CASSYPGATYEQYF; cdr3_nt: TGCGCCAGCAGCTACCCTGGGGCGACCTACGAGCAGTACTTC